Sequencing of this T cell receptor beta chain was carried out in a study of T-cell reconstitution after alpha-beta-depleted transplantation in children. This CDR3 region has 14 residues. Trimming at V came to 1 base and at J to 4 bases, leaving 2 bases not matched to a gene. Germline V gene sequence: CDR1 LGHDT, CDR2 YNNKEL (reference sequence). Unique molecular identifiers were used in preparing the TCRbeta library. One entry per CDR3 protein, called by TCRdb with MiXCR from the PCR reads. There are about 610,000 distinct CDR3 sequences in the sample; under 12% occur only once, and 4% lies in the top ten. This clonotype has more than one count but fewer than ten.

This clonotype was sampled from a human donor who donated a stem cell graft to a child with acute myeloid leukemia. The chain uses TRBV3-1 and TRBJ2-7; 9 bases fit TRBD2. Sequencing was performed on PBMCs from the stem cell graft donor, taken from the stem cell graft. The CDR3: CASSQGGRGYEQYF. The DNA for the CDR3 is TGTGCCAGCAGCCAAGGCGGGAGGGGATACGAGCAGTACTTC.